The 32 T cell receptor beta chains in this list originate from one sample, sequenced in a study of CD8 T cells in Susac syndrome. Random-hexamer reverse transcription was applied to about 0.5 to 1 ug RNA. TCRdb used MiXCR to reprocess the immunoSEQ multiplex PCR reads, holding one entry per CDR3 protein. The table shows 120,000 or so distinct CDR3 sequences, with roughly 94% occurring only once. Sequencing was done on a sample of CD4+ T cells from PBMCs. These receptors all stem from a human donor with multiple sclerosis.

V and J are TRBV30 and TRBJ2-1; 7 bases map to TRBD1. The CDR3 runs to 16 residues. Trimming cost V 0 bases and J 0 bases; bases outside gene matches: 5. Germline-derived CDR1 and CDR2 are GTSNPN and SVGIG (reference sequence). CDR3 protein: CAWSVRGISSYNEQFF. The CDR3 DNA sequence: TGTGCCTGGAGTGTCAGGGGGATCAGCTCCTACAATGAGCAGTTCTTC.

The V and J genes are TRBV27 and TRBJ2-7; D tentatively fits TRBD1 or TRBD2 (5 bases each). V was shortened by 0 bases and J by 4 bases, with 10 bases between the two germline ends. The CDR3 length is 14 residues. Germline assignment: CDR1 MNHEY and CDR2 SMNVEV (reference sequence). The chain's CDR3 is CASSLSRERYEQYF. The CDR3 coding sequence is TGTGCCAGCAGTTTATCCAGGGAGAGATACGAGCAGTACTTC.

The chain employs TRBV5-6 and TRBJ2-3; D unresolved. The CDR3 length is 12 residues. Trimming shortened V by 4 bases and J by 2 bases, and 5 bases separated the two germline ends. The germline CDR1 and CDR2 sequences are SGHDT and YYEEEE. In DNA, the CDR3 is TGTGCCAGCAGCACCTACACAGATACGCAGTATTTT. Protein product: CASSTYTDTQYF.

V gene TRBV25-1 combines with J gene TRBJ1-5, with 8 nucleotides matching TRBD1. There are 18 residues in the CDR3. Germline CDR1 MGHDK, CDR2 SYGVNS. V shed 6 bases, J shed 0 bases, and the junction held 13 bases outside the gene matches. CDR3 DNA: TGTGCCAGCAGCGTCCTCGGGGACAGGTTTGATAGCAATCAGCCCCAGCATTTT. Translated, it gives CASSVLGDRFDSNQPQHF. The complete variable domain, with remaining parts taken from reference TRBV25-1 and TRBJ1-5, reads EADIYQTPRYLVIGTGKKITLECSQTMGHDKMYWYQQDPGMELHLIHYSYGVNSTEKGDLSSESTVSRIRTEHFPLTLESARPSHTSQYLCASSVLGDRFDSNQPQHFGDGTRLSIL.

The rearrangement joins TRBV30 to TRBJ1-2, with D possibly being TRBD1 (6 bases). V lost 2 bases and J lost 6, with 16 bases in between. The length of the CDR3 is 14 residues. Germline CDR1 is GTSNPN and CDR2 is SVGIG (reference sequence). CDR3 DNA: TGTGCCTGGAGTAAAGCTTGGGGGGCCAATGGCTACACCTTC. Its translation: CAWSKAWGANGYTF.

This chain connects TRBV6-6 to TRBJ1-5; D may be TRBD1 (5 bases). Germline values: CDR1 MNHNY, CDR2 SVGAGI (reference sequence). The CDR3 has 15 amino acids. Trimming shortened V by 2 bases and J by 3 bases, and 11 bases separated the two germline ends. The CDR3 region has the DNA TGTGCCAGCAGTTACATCAGGGCGAACAATCAGCCCCAGCATTTT. Amino acids: CASSYIRANNQPQHF.

The J gene is TRBJ2-4, the V gene TRBV10-3; D not certain. Germline lookup yields CDR1 ENHRY and CDR2 SYGVKD. Trimming stripped 3 bases from V and 6 bases from J, with 9 bases between. The CDR3 has 13 amino acids. The CDR3 nucleotides are TGTGCCATCAGTGATGGGGTCGGAAACATTCAGTACTTC. The encoded protein is CAISDGVGNIQYF.

The chain links TRBV4-3 to TRBJ1-4; possible D gene TRBD1, 5 bases. Germline CDR1 reads LGHNA; CDR2 reads YSLEER. Between the trimmed V and J ends, which lost 3 bases and 3 bases, there was a span of 11 bases. The CDR3 totals 15 residues. For the CDR3, the DNA is TGCGCCAGCAGCCAGCCCCGGGACCCTAATGAAAAACTGTTTTTT. Its translation: CASSQPRDPNEKLFF.

This clonotype was observed once. The genes are TRBV7-9 and TRBJ1-5; possibly TRBD1 for D (5 bases). V shed 3 bases and J shed 10 bases, with 16 bases lying between them. The germline V gene encodes CDR1 SEHNR and CDR2 FQNEAQ (reference sequence). This CDR3 has 14 amino acids. CDR3 residues: CASSFGAAGGPQHF. The CDR3 DNA reads as TGTGCCAGCAGCTTCGGGGCCGCCGGAGGCCCCCAGCATTTT.

The chain carries TRBV5-1 and TRBJ1-2; tentatively, D is TRBD1 (5 bases). Germline CDR1 is SGHRS and CDR2 is YFSETQ. Trimming stripped 2 bases from V and 8 bases from J, with 19 bases between. This CDR3 has 15 amino acids. CDR3 sequence (DNA): TGCGCCAGCAGCTTATTTACGACGAAGGAGGGGGGCTACACCTTC. This encodes CASSLFTTKEGGYTF.

This clonotype has just one count. The J gene is TRBJ2-1, the V gene TRBV12-3 or TRBV12-4; D might be TRBD2 (6 bases). V dropped 5 bases and J dropped 2 bases, with 10 bases sitting between them. The length of the CDR3 is 14 residues. Written as DNA, the CDR3 is TGTGCCAGCAGTATCCTAGCGACCTACAATGAGCAGTTCTTC. This codes for CASSILATYNEQFF.

CDR3 loop: CASSLDRAEQYF. The CDR3 region has the DNA TGTGCCAGCAGCCTGGACAGGGCCGAGCAGTACTTC. The chain links TRBV7-6 to TRBJ2-7, with 8 positions matching TRBD1. The V segment lost 5 bases and the J segment 6 bases; nucleotides outside the gene matches: 3. CDR1 and CDR2 (germline): SGHVS, FNYEAQ. The CDR3 has 12 residues.

The chain carries TRBV6-5 and TRBJ2-7; 11 bases line up with TRBD1. The CDR3 is made up of 16 amino acids. After removal of 2 bases from V and 2 bases from J, the junction contained 5 bases not matched to a gene. Per the germline V gene, CDR1 is MNHEY and CDR2 is SVGAGI. The CDR3 DNA reads as TGTGCCAGCAGTTACACGGGACAGGGGGTAACCTACGAGCAGTACTTC. Protein: CASSYTGQGVTYEQYF.

The DNA for the CDR3 is TGTGCCAGCAGCTTAGGACGGATACAAGAGACCCAGTACTTC. Protein: CASSLGRIQETQYF. This rearrangement joins TRBV7-2 to TRBJ2-5; D is unclear. CDR1 is SGHTA, CDR2 FQGNSA, per germline. The CDR3 runs to 14 residues. Trimming cost V 1 base and J 2 bases, with 8 bases left between them.

The chain joins TRBV18 to TRBJ2-3, with D hard to call. V was shortened by 4 bases and J by 0 bases, with 11 bases between the two germline ends. This CDR3 region has 15 residues. Germline V gene data show CDR1 as KGHSH and CDR2 as LQKENI. The CDR3: CASSLHAQSTDTQYF. CDR3 coding DNA: TGTGCCAGCTCACTCCATGCACAGAGCACAGATACGCAGTATTTT. Combining the CDR3 with reference TRBV18 and TRBJ2-3 gives the whole variable domain NAGVMQNPRHLVRRRGQEARLRCSPMKGHSHVYWYRQLPEEGLKFMVYLQKENIIDESGMPKERFSAEFPKEGPSILRIQQVVRGDSAAYFCASSLHAQSTDTQYFGPGTRLTVL.

The rearrangement links TRBV18 to TRBJ2-1; 7 bases agree with TRBD1. The trim removed 0 bases at V and 4 bases at J, leaving 12 bases unmatched. Germline-derived CDR1 and CDR2 are KGHSH and LQKENI. The CDR3 has 18 amino acids. CDR3: CASSPPRGQSQDYNEQFF. CDR3 DNA sequence: TGTGCCAGCTCACCACCGAGGGGACAGTCCCAGGATTACAATGAGCAGTTCTTC.

The chain combines TRBV12-3 or TRBV12-4 with TRBJ1-2; D is possibly TRBD1 (6 bases). The CDR3 has 13 residues. V dropped 5 bases and J dropped 8 bases, with 15 bases sitting between them. The CDR3 region has the DNA TGTGCCAGCAGTCCGCTCGGGGGCTGGGGCTACACCTTC. Its translation: CASSPLGGWGYTF.

As DNA, the CDR3 is TGTGCCAGCAGCTTGAGTCAGGGTATCGGTGGCTACACCTTC. Encoded protein: CASSLSQGIGGYTF. This chain links TRBV5-6 with TRBJ1-2; a possible D gene is TRBD1 (5 bases). In germline, CDR1 is SGHDT, CDR2 YYEEEE. V was trimmed by 1 base and J by 7 bases, leaving 14 bases between them. This CDR3 is built from 14 residues.

The chain joins TRBV9 to TRBJ2-7, with D possibly TRBD2 on 5 matching bases. The CDR3 extends over 13 amino acids. Germline CDR1 and CDR2: SGDLS and YYNGEE. Trimming removed 1 base from V and 6 bases from J, with 11 bases in between. The DNA for the CDR3 is TGTGCCAGCAGCGTAACTAGTTCGTCCGAGCAGTACTTC. The encoded protein is CASSVTSSSEQYF. Using reference TRBV9 and TRBJ2-7 for the parts outside the CDR3, the full variable domain is DSGVTQTPKHLITATGQRVTLRCSPRSGDLSVYWYQQSLDQGLQFLIQYYNGEERAKGNILERFSAQQFPDLHSELNLSSLELGDSALYFCASSVTSSSEQYFGPGTRLTVT.

The V gene is TRBV19, the J gene TRBJ1-1; 7 nucleotides line up with TRBD1. CDR3 length equals 15 residues. Germline loops: CDR1 LNHDA, CDR2 SQIVND (reference sequence). With 5 bases clipped from V and 2 bases from J, the junction kept 8 bases outside the gene matches. The CDR3 loop is CASSRDRLLNTEAFF. The DNA of the CDR3 is TGTGCCAGTAGTCGGGACAGACTATTAAACACTGAAGCTTTCTTT.

The rearrangement joins TRBV20-1 to TRBJ2-2; perhaps TRBD1 as D (5 bases). Deletions cut 3 bases from V and 5 bases from J, with 13 bases between. Germline V CDR1 and CDR2: DFQATT, SNEGSKA (reference sequence). The CDR3 is made up of 14 amino acids. This chain's CDR3 is CSARTAGWTGELFF. In DNA, the CDR3 is TGCAGTGCTAGGACGGCAGGGTGGACCGGGGAGCTGTTTTTT.

The chain couples TRBV27 to TRBJ2-3, with D perhaps matching TRBD1 (5 bases). The V gene's germline CDR1 is MNHEY and CDR2 SMNVEV (reference sequence). The CDR3 is made up of 15 amino acids. The germline V and J ends were trimmed by 3 bases and 0 bases, with 10 bases remaining between them. DNA for the CDR3: TGTGCCAGCAGTTTGACAGCCTCTAGCACAGATACGCAGTATTTT. It encodes CASSLTASSTDTQYF.

The chain is built from TRBV20-1 and TRBJ1-5; possibly TRBD1 for D (6 bases). CDR3 length: 15 amino acids. V gave up 2 bases and J gave up 2 bases, with 13 bases separating them. Germline assignment: CDR1 DFQATT and CDR2 SNEGSKA (reference sequence). The CDR3 here is CSARRGTSGNQPQHF. DNA of the CDR3: TGCAGTGCTAGAAGGGGGACATCGGGCAATCAGCCCCAGCATTTT.

The V gene is TRBV16, the J gene TRBJ2-1, with D perhaps given as TRBD1 or TRBD2 (5 bases each). Germline CDR1 is KGHSY and CDR2 is FQNENV. The CDR3 is made up of 14 amino acids. V lost 4 bases to trimming and J lost 4 bases, with 11 bases between them. CDR3 bases: TGTGCCAGCAGCCTAAGAGGGGTGTACAATGAGCAGTTCTTC. Translated: CASSLRGVYNEQFF.

This sequence joins TRBV2 and TRBJ2-5; perhaps TRBD2 as D (6 bases). The CDR3 extends over 14 amino acids. Germline values: CDR1 SNHLY, CDR2 FYNNEI. V lost 5 bases and J 9 bases, leaving 19 bases between the germline ends. The DNA of the CDR3 is TGTGCCAGCAGTCGGGGTATTAGCGGCGGGGCCCAGTACTTC. It is translated as CASSRGISGGAQYF.

The chain recombines TRBV30 with TRBJ2-7; D uncertain. Per germline, CDR1 GTSNPN and CDR2 SVGIG (reference sequence). The CDR3 covers 14 residues. V was trimmed by 3 bases and J by 1 base, leaving 13 bases between them. CDR3 in amino acids: CAWRGWTASYEQYF. In DNA form, the CDR3 reads TGTGCCTGGAGAGGATGGACGGCATCCTACGAGCAGTACTTC.

The CDR3 region has the DNA TGCAGTGCTAGTGATCCTAGCGGGAGGGCTCGCTCCTACAATGAGCAGTTCTTC. It encodes CSASDPSGRARSYNEQFF. The rearrangement uses TRBV20-1 and TRBJ2-1; 12 nucleotides agree with TRBD2. This CDR3 contains 18 residues. After removal of 3 bases from V and 0 bases from J, the junction contained 9 bases not matched to a gene. CDR1 and CDR2 (germline): DFQATT, SNEGSKA (reference sequence).

The chain carries TRBV3-1 and TRBJ2-7, with D perhaps assigned TRBD1 or TRBD2 (5 bases each). The ends were cut back, 4 bases at V and 3 bases at J, with 13 bases in the middle. Germline loops: CDR1 LGHDT, CDR2 YNNKEL (reference sequence). The CDR3 contains 14 residues. CDR3 loop: CASSRFGALYEQYF. CDR3 in DNA: TGTGCCAGCAGCCGATTCGGGGCCCTCTACGAGCAGTACTTC.

In nucleotides, the CDR3 is TGTGCCAGCACTGTGGACAGGGGCGCTGAAGCTTTCTTT. Protein product: CASTVDRGAEAFF. The rearrangement uses TRBV2 and TRBJ1-1; 9 bases are shared with TRBD1. CDR1 is SNHLY, CDR2 FYNNEI, per germline. The CDR3 has 13 residues. V was pared by 7 bases and J by 6 bases, with 6 bases of the junction left unmatched.

V gene TRBV7-9 combines with J gene TRBJ1-1, with TRBD1 identical over 9 bases. The CDR3 extends over 15 amino acids. The germline V gene encodes CDR1 SEHNR and CDR2 FQNEAQ (reference sequence). Trimming cost V 6 bases and J 3 bases; bases outside gene matches: 8. The CDR3 protein is CASRPTGTGYTEAFF. CDR3 coding DNA: TGTGCCAGCAGGCCTACCGGGACAGGGTACACTGAAGCTTTCTTT.

The chain combines TRBV14 with TRBJ1-1; D call uncertain. CDR3 size: 14 residues. CDR1 and CDR2 from the germline V gene are SGHDN and FVKESK. Trimming took off 4 bases at V and 2 bases at J, with 11 bases between the two ends. In DNA form, the CDR3 reads TGTGCCAGCAGCCCGTGGGAGGCCAACACTGAAGCTTTCTTT. This encodes CASSPWEANTEAFF.

The chain joins TRBV29-1 to TRBJ1-1; the D is unclear. V was cut by 4 bases and J by 10 bases, with 22 bases left in between. The CDR3 length is 14 residues. CDR1 is SQVTM and CDR2 is ANQGSEA in the germline V gene. The CDR3 protein is CSVVARAGFEGAFF. CDR3 in DNA: TGCAGCGTTGTGGCGCGGGCCGGGTTTGAGGGAGCTTTCTTT.